This paragraph reports one T cell receptor (beta chain). Trimming at V came to 8 bases and at J to 5 bases, leaving 12 bases not matched to a gene. CDR1 is KGHSH, CDR2 LQKENI, per germline. The CDR3 is 15 residues long. Study processing details: The assay estimated nucleated cells by amplifying reference gene primers. Libraries were prepared by immunoSEQ multiplex PCR; TCRdb keeps only in-frame clonotypes and omits some of them. That table supplies the V and J calls and clone size; D and trimming were determined from the DNA. Counted here are just over 250,000 clones, about nine tenths occurring once; the ten biggest clones make up approximately 4%. This entry comes from a study of blood T cell repertoires in COVID-19. Turning to the study itself: The cDNA or gDNA used as material had been derived from T cells, B-cell-depleted T cells, or PBMCs.

The rearrangement uses TRBV18 and TRBJ2-3; 8 nucleotides align to TRBD2. The sequence came from a man between 60 and 70 years old who had recovered from COVID-19. Sample: peripheral blood. The CDR3 here is CASRHRGGSEDTQYF. The CDR3 DNA follows: TGTGCCAGCCGACACCGGGGGGGGTCGGAAGATACGCAGTATTTT.